Sequencing of this TCR beta chain was carried out in a study of cytomegalovirus exposure and HLA in healthy donors. Study-wide points: Likely technical artifact: a cluster of highly shared sequence variants. About 90% or about 30% of the time was how often most TCR beta V segments were productive, according to an earlier analysis.

The CDR3 is made up of 15 amino acids. Unmatched junction bases numbered 9, after V lost 6 bases and J lost 5 bases. Germline-derived CDR1 and CDR2 are SGHAT and FQNNGV. A multiplex PCR was run with 60 Vbeta primers and 13 Jbeta primers. In the original processing: A follow-up analysis tallied 65 million to 80 million unique TCR beta chains, 8.5 million to 14 million shared. Produced via immunoSEQ multiplex PCR; TCRdb's table is partial and in-frame only. The DNA was the basis for D and trimming; V, J and clone size are from that table. This table has more than 65,000 clones, 78% appearing once. As regards this clone: Its antigen is not known.

As for the donors, each was a healthy bone marrow donor. This receptor was taken from a man aged 18 to 29 in good health and CMV-seropositive. This chain links TRBV11-2 with TRBJ2-7, with TRBD2 matching 11 bases. Input material: PBMCs. The CDR3 sequence is CASRPVAGGPHEQYF. CDR3 nucleotides: TGTGCCAGCAGGCCCGTAGCGGGAGGGCCCCACGAGCAGTACTTC. Drawing the rest from reference TRBV11-2 and TRBJ2-7, the complete variable domain is EAGVAQSPRYKIIEKRQSVAFWCNPISGHATLYWYQQILGQGPKLLIQFQNNGVVDDSQLPKDRFSAERLKGVDSTLKIQPAKLEDSAVYLCASRPVAGGPHEQYFGPGTRLTVT.